This passage covers 5 T cell receptor beta chains from one sample sequenced in a study of cytomegalovirus exposure and HLA in healthy donors. PCR involved 60 Vbeta and 13 Jbeta primers. Profiling relied on immunoSEQ multiplex PCR, and the TCRdb table lists in-frame clones only, not all of them. The sample is made up of 45,000 to 55,000 clones, and the top ten hold roughly a quarter of it. The sequencing input was PBMCs. These receptors were taken from a man aged 40-50 years in good health and CMV-seropositive.

The chain recombines TRBV15 with TRBJ2-7; D not certain. This CDR3 spans 15 amino acids. Per germline, CDR1 LNHNV and CDR2 YYDKDF (reference sequence). Trimming left V 0 bases short and J 0 bases short, with 9 bases between. The CDR3 protein is CATSRDPRSSYEQYF. The CDR3, as DNA: TGTGCCACCAGCAGAGATCCGCGGTCCTCCTACGAGCAGTACTTC.

The chain couples TRBV5-1 to TRBJ2-7, with 9 nucleotides matching TRBD1. CDR3 size: 16 residues. CDR1 and CDR2 (germline): SGHRS, YFSETQ. Trimming cost V 0 bases and J 2 bases; bases outside gene matches: 6. The CDR3 bases are TGCGCCAGCAGCTTGGGGCCAGGGACAGGGACCTACGAGCAGTACTTC. This sequence encodes CASSLGPGTGTYEQYF.

The chain is built from TRBV7-8 and TRBJ2-1; D might be TRBD1 (5 bases). Germline lookup yields CDR1 SGHVS and CDR2 FQNEAQ. This CDR3 contains 14 residues. The V and J ends lost 2 bases and 2 bases respectively, with 7 bases between them. This chain's CDR3 is CASSLSGPYNEQFF. In DNA, the CDR3 is TGTGCCAGCAGCTTATCAGGGCCCTACAATGAGCAGTTCTTC.

The rearrangement uses TRBV10-3 and TRBJ1-2; TRBD1 agrees at 7 bases. The junction had 12 bases not matched to a gene; V was cut back by 6 bases and J by 8 bases. From germline, CDR1 is ENHRY and CDR2 SYGVKD. The CDR3 is 14 amino acids. The CDR3 DNA reads as TGTGCCATCAGGGGGACAGAGAAGCCTGACGGCTACACCTTC. Its protein product is CAIRGTEKPDGYTF.

The chain has TRBV27 and TRBJ2-5, with D maybe TRBD2 (6 bases). Germline-derived CDR1 and CDR2 are MNHEY and SMNVEV (reference sequence). Between the trimmed V and J ends, which lost 3 bases and 5 bases, there was a span of 19 bases. The CDR3 spans 16 residues. The CDR3 loop reads CASSLSHWRVGETQYF. The CDR3, as DNA: TGTGCCAGCAGTTTGTCCCATTGGAGGGTCGGCGAGACCCAGTACTTC.